This T cell receptor (beta chain) was recorded in a study of blood T cell repertoires in COVID-19. CDR1 SQVTM and CDR2 ANQGSEA come from the germline V gene. The CDR3 contains 10 residues. Between the trimmed V and J ends, which lost 4 bases and 7 bases, there was a span of 7 bases. Assay used: immunoSEQ multiplex PCR; TCRdb lists only in-frame clones, some missing. The table lists approximately 260,000 clones, around 87% of them singletons, with 6% to 7% in the top ten. What was sequenced was PBMCs or T cells enriched from blood (not recorded which). The clonotype comes from a woman in her 30s with acute COVID-19. The rearrangement links TRBV29-1 to TRBJ1-1; maybe TRBD1 (5 bases). CDR3 protein: CSVAGGEAFF. CDR3 nucleotides: TGCAGCGTTGCGGGGGGTGAAGCTTTCTTT.